One sample yielded the 3 T cell receptor beta chains listed below, sequenced in a study of blood T cell repertoires in COVID-19. Clones were read by immunoSEQ multiplex PCR, and TCRdb kept only the in-frame ones, dropping some. The table lists some 130,000 clones, approximately 86% of them singletons. Sequencing was carried out using PBMCs or T cells enriched from blood (not recorded which). These receptors were taken from a woman in her forties or fifties who had recovered from COVID-19.

This chain connects TRBV11-2 to TRBJ1-6; 7 bases fit TRBD1. Germline CDR1 SGHAT, CDR2 FQNNGV. Trimming at V came to 5 bases and at J to 13 bases, leaving 2 bases not matched to a gene. The CDR3 length is 11 residues. CDR3 in DNA: TGTGCCAGCAGCATACAGGGGCCCCTCCACTTT. Protein sequence: CASSIQGPLHF.

J is TRBJ1-1 and V is TRBV7-9, with TRBD1 matching 7 bases. The V and J ends lost 1 base and 0 bases, in that order; junction bases with no gene match: 2. Germline V gene lookup returns CDR1 SEHNR and CDR2 FQNEAQ (reference sequence). The CDR3 is 15 residues long. CDR3 sequence: CASSLGQGMNTEAFF. CDR3 nucleotides: TGTGCCAGCAGCTTAGGACAGGGAATGAACACTGAAGCTTTCTTT.

The chain recombines TRBV12-5 with TRBJ1-5; no reliable D call. Trimming removed 0 bases at V and 2 bases at J, with 11 bases between. The CDR3 covers 16 residues. Germline V CDR1 and CDR2: LGHNT, FRNRAP. For the CDR3, the DNA is TGTGCTAGTGGTTTGGTACGAGGGTACGGCAATCAGCCCCAGCATTTT. Protein: CASGLVRGYGNQPQHF.